The rows below give T cell receptor beta chains drawn from one sample of a study of T-cell reconstitution after alpha-beta-depleted transplantation in children. From the PCR reads, TCRdb called clonotypes with MiXCR, one entry per CDR3 protein. The repertoire holds more than 200,000 distinct CDR3 sequences, about 25% seen once, with roughly 2.6% in the top ten. The input for sequencing was PBMCs, taken before TCRalphabeta/CD19-depleted stem cell transplant. These receptors all come from a girl aged 2-10 years with Fanconi anemia, due to receive a stem cell transplant. Each CDR3 is given with its conserved first and last residue. The D gene is left open where the match is weak.

>TRBJ2-1|NA|TRBV29-1
CSVPPGPTYNEQFF
>TRBJ2-7|TRBD2|TRBV25-1
CASSVASGSFRHEQYF
>TRBJ1-2|TRBD1|TRBV29-1
CSGRDSNYGYTF
>TRBJ1-2|TRBD1|TRBV20-1
CSLGTTGWYGYTF
>TRBJ2-3|TRBD2|TRBV10-3
CAINRLAGAETDTQYF
>TRBJ2-1|TRBD2|TRBV27
CASSLSPIAGGYYNEQFF
>TRBJ2-7|TRBD2|TRBV20-1
CSARESGGLYEQYF
>TRBJ1-2|NA|TRBV6-6
CASSPKGLDGYTF
>TRBJ2-7|NA|TRBV7-2
CASSLVGAYEQYF
>TRBJ1-2|NA|TRBV20-1
CSATRDYGYTF
>TRBJ1-1|TRBD1|TRBV7-2
CASSLQGATEAFF
>TRBJ2-1|NA|TRBV5-1
CASSLNYNEQFF
>TRBJ2-3|TRBD1|TRBV29-1
CSADRGTDTQYF
>TRBJ2-1|NA|TRBV28
CASSLHMGPNEQFF
>TRBJ2-5|NA|TRBV4-2
CASSQDTETQYF
>TRBJ1-1|NA|TRBV20-1
CSASTSAGWERTEAFF
>TRBJ2-7|NA|TRBV6-6
CASSYSGAYEQYF
>TRBJ2-1|TRBD1|TRBV2
CASRGQDYNEQFF